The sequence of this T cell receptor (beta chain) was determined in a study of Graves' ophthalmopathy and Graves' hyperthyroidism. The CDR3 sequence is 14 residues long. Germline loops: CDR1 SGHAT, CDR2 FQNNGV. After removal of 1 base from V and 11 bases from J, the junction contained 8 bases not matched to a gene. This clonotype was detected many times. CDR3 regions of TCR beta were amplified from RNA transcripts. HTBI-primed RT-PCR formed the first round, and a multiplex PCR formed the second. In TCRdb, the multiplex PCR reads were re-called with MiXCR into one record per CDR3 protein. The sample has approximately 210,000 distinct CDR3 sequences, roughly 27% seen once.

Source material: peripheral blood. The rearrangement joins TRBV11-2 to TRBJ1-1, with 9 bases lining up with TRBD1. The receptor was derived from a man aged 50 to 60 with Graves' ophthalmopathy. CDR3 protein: CASSLVWDRVGAFF. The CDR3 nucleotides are TGTGCCAGCAGCTTAGTTTGGGACAGGGTCGGGGCTTTCTTT. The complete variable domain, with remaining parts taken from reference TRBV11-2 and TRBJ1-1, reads EAGVAQSPRYKIIEKRQSVAFWCNPISGHATLYWYQQILGQGPKLLIQFQNNGVVDDSQLPKDRFSAERLKGVDSTLKIQPAKLEDSAVYLCASSLVWDRVGAFFGQGTRLTVV.